Presented here are 21 T cell receptor beta chains from one specimen sequenced in a study of blood T cell repertoires in COVID-19. Here immunoSEQ multiplex PCR was the method, and the copy in TCRdb shows in-frame clones only, minus some. Altogether roughly 140,000 clones are present, roughly 90% being singletons, with the ten largest covering 1.2%. The specimen sequenced was PBMCs or T cells enriched from blood (not recorded which). These receptors were collected from a woman in her twenties or thirties with acute COVID-19.

The chain has TRBV9 and TRBJ2-1; TRBD2 is a possible D gene (6 bases). Germline V gives CDR1 SGDLS, CDR2 YYNGEE. The CDR3 covers 16 residues. V was clipped by 0 bases and J by 4 bases, with 14 bases between them. CDR3 loop: CASSVEGLPKYNEQFF. CDR3 bases: TGTGCCAGCAGCGTAGAGGGACTCCCCAAATACAATGAGCAGTTCTTC.

The rearrangement joins TRBV10-1 to TRBJ1-3; D gene ambiguous. Trimming removed 8 bases at V and 0 bases at J, with 20 bases between. The CDR3 totals 17 residues. CDR1 WNHNN and CDR2 SYGVQD come from the germline V gene (reference sequence). CDR3 region: CASLRLWGWSSGNTIYF. The DNA of the CDR3 is TGCGCCAGCCTCCGACTATGGGGTTGGAGCTCTGGAAACACCATATATTTT.

The chain employs TRBV7-9 and TRBJ1-1; 7 bases fit TRBD1. After removal of 2 bases from V and 3 bases from J, the junction contained 6 bases not matched to a gene. CDR3 size: 15 residues. Germline V gene data show CDR1 as SEHNR and CDR2 as FQNEAQ (reference sequence). The CDR3 DNA sequence: TGTGCCAGCAGCTTATTAGGGGGCAGAGACACTGAAGCTTTCTTT. It codes for CASSLLGGRDTEAFF.

In DNA form, the CDR3 reads TGTGCCAGCTCACCCTCCTCTGGAAACACCATATATTTT. Encoded protein: CASSPSSGNTIYF. The V gene is TRBV18, the J gene TRBJ1-3; D remains unclear. Germline CDR1 and CDR2: KGHSH and LQKENI. V was shortened by 3 bases and J by 0 bases, with 3 bases between the two germline ends. The CDR3 is 13 amino acids.

This chain uses TRBV9 with TRBJ2-5; 9 bases are shared with TRBD2. V was pared by 4 bases and J by 5 bases, with 21 bases of the junction left unmatched. Germline CDR1 SGDLS, CDR2 YYNGEE. The CDR3 loop spans 19 amino acids. The CDR3 loop reads CASSPSRGGGRAAVETQYF. In DNA, the CDR3 is TGTGCCAGCAGCCCCTCCCGCGGCGGCGGGAGGGCTGCCGTGGAGACCCAGTACTTC.

V and J are TRBV7-3 and TRBJ2-3; possibly TRBD2 for D (6 bases). CDR1 and CDR2 (germline): SGHTA, FQGTGA. Trimming stripped 1 base from V and 0 bases from J, with 8 bases between. CDR3 length: 15 residues. CDR3 loop: CASSLMGLSTDTQYF. CDR3 in DNA: TGTGCCAGCAGCTTAATGGGACTCAGCACAGATACGCAGTATTTT. Full variable domain (outside the CDR3, taken from reference TRBV7-3 and TRBJ2-3): GAGVSQTPSNKVTEKGKYVELRCDPISGHTALYWYRQSLGQGPEFLIYFQGTGAADDSGLPNDRFFAVRPEGSVSTLKIQRTERGDSAVYLCASSLMGLSTDTQYFGPGTRLTVL.

The CDR3 loop is CSVEEGPQDYGYTF. In DNA, the CDR3 is TGCAGCGTTGAAGAGGGCCCCCAAGACTATGGCTACACCTTC. V gene TRBV29-1 combines with J gene TRBJ1-2; unclear D gene. The CDR3 has 14 amino acids. The germline gives CDR1 SQVTM, CDR2 ANQGSEA. V was cut by 0 bases and J by 3 bases, with 11 bases left in between.

The chain has TRBV2 and TRBJ2-4; D not resolved. Trimming took 2 bases from V and 12 from J, leaving 20 bases between them. Germline values: CDR1 SNHLY, CDR2 FYNNEI. The CDR3 has 15 amino acids. CDR3 residues: CASSETHPVQARQYF. In DNA, the CDR3 is TGTGCCAGCAGTGAAACCCACCCGGTGCAGGCCCGTCAGTACTTC.

The V gene is TRBV28, the J gene TRBJ1-6, with a tentative D call TRBD1 (6 bases). V lost 2 bases, J lost 9 bases, and 14 bases lay in between. Germline lookup yields CDR1 MDHEN and CDR2 SYDVKM. The CDR3 length is 15 residues. For the CDR3, the DNA is TGTGCCAGCAGTTTAGGGGGGGCATTGGCTTCACCCCTCCACTTT. Its protein product is CASSLGGALASPLHF.

The V gene is TRBV2, the J gene TRBJ1-3, with D unclear. Germline V gives CDR1 SNHLY, CDR2 FYNNEI. Trimming left V 9 bases short and J 0 bases short, with 15 bases between. This CDR3 has 15 residues. CDR3 nucleotides: TGTGCCAGGCAAATGGACTACTACTCTGGAAACACCATATATTTT. Residues: CARQMDYYSGNTIYF. Variable domain in full (rest from reference TRBV2 and TRBJ1-3): EPEVTQTPSHQVTQMGQEVILRCVPISNHLYFYWYRQILGQKVEFLVSFYNNEISEKSEIFDDQFSVERPDGSNFTLKIRSTKLEDSAMYFCARQMDYYSGNTIYFGEGSWLTVV.

The chain employs TRBV5-5 and TRBJ1-1, with D perhaps matching TRBD1 (6 bases). The CDR3 is made up of 13 amino acids. With 3 bases removed from V and 1 base from J, the gap between germline ends came to 7 bases. Germline values: CDR1 SGHKS, CDR2 YYEKEE (reference sequence). CDR3 protein: CASSWTENTEAFF. CDR3 in DNA: TGTGCCAGCAGCTGGACAGAGAACACTGAAGCTTTCTTT.

V is TRBV4-2 and J is TRBJ1-5, with D tentatively TRBD1 (6 bases). V was trimmed by 0 bases and J by 6 bases, leaving 12 bases between them. Germline values: CDR1 LGHNA, CDR2 YNFKEQ. The CDR3 loop spans 15 amino acids. CDR3 in DNA: TGTGCCAGCAGCCAAGATATACAGGGAAGTCAGCCCCAGCATTTT. The encoded protein is CASSQDIQGSQPQHF.

J is TRBJ1-2 and V is TRBV3-1 (or the pseudogene TRBV3-2), with a weak D call TRBD1 (5 bases). This CDR3 region has 14 residues. The germline V and J ends were trimmed by 3 bases and 6 bases, with 14 bases remaining between them. CDR1 and CDR2 from the germline V gene are LGHDT and YNNKEL (reference sequence). In DNA, the CDR3 is TGTGCCAGCAGCCAGTCCTACAGGTACCATGGCTACACCTTC. Protein product: CASSQSYRYHGYTF.

CDR3 sequence: CASSLGGHQNSPLHF. The CDR3, as DNA: TGTGCCAGCAGCTTAGGGGGACACCAAAATTCACCCCTCCACTTT. The chain links TRBV7-9 to TRBJ1-6, with D possibly TRBD1 on 6 matching bases. Trimming stripped 1 base from V and 7 bases from J, with 11 bases between. Per the germline V gene, CDR1 is SEHNR and CDR2 is FQNEAQ (reference sequence). The CDR3 has 15 residues.

The J gene is TRBJ1-6, the V gene TRBV14; D not certain. Trimming removed 5 bases from V and 4 bases from J, with 12 bases in between. Germline CDR1 SGHDN, CDR2 FVKESK. This CDR3 has 15 residues. As DNA, the CDR3 is TGTGCCAGCAGCGCCGACACGCTGTATAATTCACCCCTCCACTTT. Translated: CASSADTLYNSPLHF.

This sequence joins TRBV2 and TRBJ2-5; no clear D. The CDR3 totals 10 residues. Trimming stripped 3 bases from V and 9 bases from J, with 5 bases between. CDR1 and CDR2 (germline): SNHLY, FYNNEI. In DNA, the CDR3 is TGTGCCAGCAGTGACCTTGCCCAGTACTTC. It yields the protein CASSDLAQYF.

The V call is TRBV23-1, the J call TRBJ1-2; D unclear. TRBV23-1 has ORF status, its function being uncertain. V was trimmed by 0 bases and J by 3 bases, leaving 11 bases between them. CDR3 size: 15 residues. The CDR3 loop is CASSQSSQRDYGYTF. The CDR3 DNA is TGCGCCAGCAGTCAATCGTCCCAGAGGGACTATGGCTACACCTTC.

This clone was seen only a few times. The V call is TRBV27, the J call TRBJ2-3; 14 bases are a match to TRBD2. From germline, CDR1 is MNHEY and CDR2 SMNVEV (reference sequence). The V gene end was trimmed by 11 bases and the J gene end by 3 bases; junction bases not matched to a gene: 7. This CDR3 spans 15 amino acids. Written as DNA, the CDR3 is TGTGCCGCGGGACTAGCGGGAGATCTGACAGATACGCAGTATTTT. The encoded protein is CAAGLAGDLTDTQYF.

The chain has TRBV23-1 and TRBJ2-3, with D hard to call. TRBV23-1 is filed as an ORF, its function uncertain. Trimming shortened V by 6 bases and J by 4 bases, and 23 bases separated the two germline ends. The length of the CDR3 is 17 residues. The CDR3 coding sequence is TGCGCCAGCAGACCCCTGGTAGCATCGCTACACTCAGATACGCAGTATTTT. Its translation: CASRPLVASLHSDTQYF.

The genes are TRBV2 and TRBJ1-3; 10 bases agree with TRBD1. From germline, CDR1 is SNHLY and CDR2 FYNNEI. The ends lost 4 bases at V and 0 bases at J; junction bases unmatched: 3. The CDR3 runs to 16 residues. CDR3 amino acids: CASSGGQGFSGNTIYF. CDR3 nucleotide sequence: TGTGCCAGCAGTGGGGGACAGGGGTTCTCTGGAAACACCATATATTTT.

The V gene is TRBV2, the J gene TRBJ1-3, with TRBD1 identical over 9 bases. CDR1 and CDR2 (germline): SNHLY, FYNNEI. The V gene end was trimmed by 4 bases and the J gene end by 2 bases; junction bases not matched to a gene: 3. The CDR3 spans 15 residues. The CDR3 sequence is CASSVDRGTGNTIYF. CDR3 in DNA: TGTGCCAGCAGTGTGGACAGGGGTACTGGAAACACCATATATTTT.